The 10 T cell receptor beta chains given below trace back to one sample, sequenced in a study of T cell clonality in common variable immunodeficiency. Here immunoSEQ multiplex PCR was the method, and the copy in TCRdb shows in-frame clones only, minus some. The sample shows under 40,000 clones, none of them appearing just once. Sequencing was performed on peripheral blood mononuclear cells. The source of these receptors is a person between 18 and 75 years old in good health.

This clone was detected many times. The sequence runs out 3 residues before the end of the CDR3; the remainder is reconstructed from the germline J gene. V usage is TRBV28 and J usage is TRBJ2-7, with D perhaps TRBD1 (6 bases). Trimming removed 2 bases at V and 0 bases at J, with 23 bases between. Germline CDR1 reads MDHEN; CDR2 reads SYDVKM. The CDR3 is 19 residues long. The CDR3 bases that were read are TGTGCCAGCAGTTTAAAGGTGATCAACAGGGTTGGGGACTCCTACGAG. It encodes CASSLKVINRVGDSYE. The complete CDR3 protein is CASSLKVINRVGDSYEQYF.

This clone was observed at least ten times. The read halts 3 residues ahead of the CDR3 end, with the missing end drawn from the germline J gene. The V call is TRBV6-1, the J call TRBJ1-1, with 9 bases lining up with TRBD1. V lost 0 bases, J lost 5 bases, and 1 base stayed unmatched. Germline-derived CDR1 and CDR2 are MNHNS and SASEGT. CDR3 length equals 14 residues. The CDR3 bases that were read are TGTGCCAGCAGTGAAGCGGGACAGGGAACTGAA. This sequence encodes CASSEAGQGTE. The whole CDR3 reads CASSEAGQGTEAFF.

About this clone: The CDR3 end lies 3 residues beyond the end of the read and is filled in from the germline J gene. The gene calls are TRBV5-1 and TRBJ1-1; unclear D gene. The CDR3 runs 13 residues. Germline values: CDR1 SGHRS, CDR2 YFSETQ. With 0 bases removed from V and 4 bases from J, the gap between germline ends came to 7 bases. This chain's CDR3 is CASSLGSPTEAFF. The CDR3 bases that were read are TGCGCCAGCAGCTTGGGTAGTCCCACTGAA.

This clone came up many times. The read is 3 residues too short to cover the CDR3 end, so that end is filled in from the germline J gene. The J gene is TRBJ2-7, the V gene TRBV19; TRBD2 matches 11 bases. Germline loops: CDR1 LNHDA, CDR2 SQIVND (reference sequence). CDR3 length: 15 residues. Trimming took 7 bases from V and 5 from J; bases not matched to a gene: 10. Partial CDR3 DNA: TGTGCCAGTACCACCACTAGCGGGAGTCGTCACGAG. This gives the protein CASTTTSGSRHE. In full, the CDR3 reads CASTTTSGSRHEQYF. The full variable domain, completed using reference TRBV19 and TRBJ2-7, is DGGITQSPKYLFRKEGQNVTLSCEQNLNHDAMYWYRQDPGQGLRLIYYSQIVNDFQKGDIAEGYSVSREKKESFPLTVTSAQKNPTAFYLCASTTTSGSRHEQYFGPGTRLTVT.

This clone was seen repeatedly, ten times or more. The read ends 3 residues before the CDR3 terminus; that terminus is restored from the germline J gene. The chain combines TRBV7-2 with TRBJ2-7; 7 nucleotides align to TRBD2. This CDR3 is 14 amino acids long. Trimming cost V 2 bases and J 6 bases; bases outside gene matches: 7. Germline V gene data show CDR1 as SGHTA and CDR2 as FQGNSA. The CDR3 is CASSLKRDAAEQYF. The CDR3 DNA, read in part, is TGTGCCAGCAGCTTAAAGCGGGATGCCGCCGAG.

About this clone itself: The CDR3 end is not reached by the read, which stops 3 residues before it; the germline J gene fills it in. V usage is TRBV5-4 and J usage is TRBJ2-1; 8 bases are a match to TRBD2. Germline values: CDR1 SGHNT, CDR2 YYREEE (reference sequence). The V gene end was trimmed by 0 bases and the J gene end by 4 bases; junction bases not matched to a gene: 3. This CDR3 contains 15 residues. This chain's CDR3 is CASSLDLAGYNEQFF. The CDR3 bases that were read are TGTGCCAGCAGCTTGGACCTAGCGGGTTACAATGAG.

This clone has at least ten counts. The read is 3 residues too short to cover the CDR3 end, so that end is filled in from the germline J gene. The rearrangement uses TRBV5-4 and TRBJ2-1, with 11 nucleotides matching TRBD2. The CDR3 sequence is 15 residues long. CDR1 and CDR2 from the germline V gene are SGHNT and YYREEE (reference sequence). Trimming took 4 bases from V and 5 from J; bases not matched to a gene: 5. CDR3 protein: CASSPGTSGNNEQFF. The sequenced CDR3 bases are TGTGCCAGCAGCCCGGGGACTAGCGGAAACAATGAG.

This clone has ten or more counts. The read stops 3 residues short of the end of the CDR3; the missing end is completed from the germline J gene. The rearrangement joins TRBV20-1 to TRBJ2-7; TRBD1 aligns across 11 bases. V shed 5 bases and J 2 bases; nucleotides not matched to a gene: 5. Per germline, CDR1 DFQATT and CDR2 SNEGSKA (reference sequence). CDR3 length: 14 residues. The CDR3 reads CSASGTGGPYEQYF. The part of the CDR3 DNA that was read is TGCAGTGCTTCCGGGACAGGGGGTCCCTACGAG.

There are many counts of this clone. Read data end 3 residues before the CDR3 end; the end is taken from the germline J gene. The rearrangement joins TRBV24-1 to TRBJ2-5; 7 nucleotides agree with TRBD1. Unmatched junction bases numbered 6, after V lost 4 bases and J lost 2 bases. The CDR3 sequence is 15 residues long. CDR1 KGHDR and CDR2 SFDVKD come from the germline V gene. CDR3 region: CATSDPATGQETQYF. CDR3 DNA (partial): TGTGCCACCAGTGACCCCGCGACAGGGCAAGAGACC.

This clone was counted at least ten times. Partial CDR3 DNA: TGCGCCAGCAGGGAGCAGGGGACCTACGAG. Translation gives CASREQGTYE. The CDR3 reads in full as CASREQGTYEQYF. This sequence joins TRBV4-1 and TRBJ2-7, with D perhaps TRBD1 (6 bases). The CDR3 end is not reached by the read, which stops 3 residues before it; the germline J gene fills it in. Trimming cost V 6 bases and J 2 bases, with 11 bases left between them. Germline values: CDR1 MGHRA, CDR2 YSYEKL. The CDR3 loop spans 13 amino acids.